This T cell receptor (beta chain) is from a study of radiotherapy plus CTLA-4 blockade in lung cancer. For the study at large: Among enrolled patients, 15% to 20% responded and 31% achieved disease control. Overall study findings and caveats: Per reports, early blood T cell clone dynamics, plus interferon-beta, forecast response most strongly. After treatment with radiotherapy plus ipilimumab, TCR clones that came from the tumor expanded in blood.

To note about this clone: Its antigen is not known.

V lost 3 bases and J lost 6, with 13 bases in between. This CDR3 region has 13 residues. Germline lookup yields CDR1 SGHRS and CDR2 YFSETQ. Chemo-refractory metastatic non-small-cell lung cancer patients underwent focal radiation alongside CTLA-4 blockade with ipilimumab. Only in-frame clones appear in the TCRdb table, and some are missing; sequencing was by immunoSEQ multiplex PCR. The sample has 30,000 to 35,000 clones, 70% seen once. This chain links TRBV5-1 with TRBJ2-7; D is unresolved. The specimen comprised peripheral blood, sampled from a patient treated with radiotherapy plus ipilimumab. The source is a human donor with non-small cell lung cancer who had stable disease on radiotherapy plus ipilimumab. The CDR3 region is CASSSGHPGEQYF. CDR3 nucleotide sequence: TGCGCCAGCAGCTCTGGCCACCCTGGCGAGCAGTACTTC. Complete variable domain (other parts from reference TRBV5-1 and TRBJ2-7): KAGVTQTPRYLIKTRGQQVTLSCSPISGHRSVSWYQQTPGQGLQFLFEYFSETQRNKGNFPGRFSGRQFSNSRSEMNVSTLELGDSALYLCASSSGHPGEQYFGPGTRLTVT.